These 4 T cell receptor beta chains were sequenced from one sample in a study of T-cell reconstitution after alpha-beta-depleted transplantation in children (dated by TCRdb to 2015 to 2016). The treatment or condition tag for this specimen amounts to: allogeneic hematopoietic cell transplantation with graft depleted of TCRalphabeta T cells and CD19 B cells. Libraries were prepared through PCR. For sequencing, an Illumina HiSeq 2500 was employed. Molecular barcoding was employed in the preparation of TCR libraries, with unique molecular identifiers being used to normalize TCRbeta repertoire quantification. TCRdb's own reprocessing of the public reads used fastp at Q25 and MiXCR and kept productive beta chains. Each entry merges the rows of one CDR3 protein and shows their most common DNA and genes. The sample records 200,000 to 250,000 distinct CDR3 sequences, about 8.7% of which are singletons. The top ten clonotypes cover about a third of the sample.

The input for sequencing was PBMCs, mostly from graft donor cells, taken 360 days after TCRalphabeta/CD19-depleted stem cell transplant. These receptors came from a male patient between 2 and 15 years old who had a stem cell transplant for acute myeloid leukemia, so the T cells may come from the graft donor.

This clonotype was recorded at least ten times. The rearrangement joins TRBV4-1 to TRBJ1-1; D not certain. V lost 8 bases and J 1 base, leaving 11 bases between the germline ends. This CDR3 has 13 residues. CDR1 and CDR2 from the germline V gene are MGHRA and YSYEKL. The chain's CDR3 is CASSRLGNTEAFF. CDR3 bases: TGCGCCAGCTCCCGCTTGGGGAACACTGAAGCTTTCTTT.

This clonotype appeared many times. The chain joins TRBV7-9 to TRBJ1-1, with TRBD1 matching over 7 bases. Looked up from germline, CDR1 is SEHNR and CDR2 is FQNEAQ (reference sequence). Trimming cost V 6 bases and J 0 bases; bases outside gene matches: 7. CDR3 size: 15 residues. This CDR3 reads CASSQLTGMNTEAFF. CDR3 coding DNA: TGTGCCAGCAGTCAATTGACAGGGATGAACACTGAAGCTTTCTTT.

Many counts were recorded for this clonotype. The chain carries TRBV29-1 and TRBJ2-5, with D uncertain. Germline CDR1 reads SQVTM; CDR2 reads ANQGSEA. The CDR3 spans 12 residues. The CDR3 region has the DNA TGCTCGTCCCCGCAGAGATCAGAGACCCAGTACTTC. It encodes CSSPQRSETQYF.

This clonotype was counted a few times. The chain carries TRBV7-9 and TRBJ2-5; D remains ambiguous. Trimming took 1 base from V and 2 from J, leaving 17 bases between them. Germline-derived CDR1 and CDR2 are SEHNR and FQNEAQ (reference sequence). The CDR3 covers 17 residues. In nucleotides, the CDR3 is TGTGCCAGCAGCTTAGAGCCTCGGATGGGCCCTCAAGAGACCCAGTACTTC. Amino acid sequence: CASSLEPRMGPQETQYF.